The next 8 T cell receptor beta chains were all read from a single sample in a study of Graves' ophthalmopathy and Graves' hyperthyroidism. The study amplified TCR beta CDR3 regions using RNA transcripts. In the first round, RT-PCR was carried out with HTBI primers, and a multiplex PCR formed the second round. TCRdb used MiXCR to reprocess the multiplex PCR reads, holding one entry per CDR3 protein. The sample has 650,000 to 900,000 distinct CDR3 sequences, approximately 40% seen once. The sample comprised peripheral blood. The receptors shown here come from an adult man with Graves' ophthalmopathy.

This clonotype was detected only a few times. An end of the junction differs from the germline gene, which may be a read error. The chain recombines TRBV10-3 with TRBJ1-5; D is possibly TRBD1 (5 bases). CDR1 and CDR2 from the germline V gene are ENHRY and SYGVKD. The CDR3 spans 14 residues. CDR3 amino acids: CASSSQAQNQPQHF. The CDR3, as DNA: TGTGCCAGCAGTTCACAGGCGCAAAATCAGCCCCAGCATTTT.

The genes are TRBV13 and TRBJ1-5; 10 positions agree with TRBD1. The CDR3 is 18 residues long. V was pared by 5 bases and J by 0 bases, with 10 bases of the junction left unmatched. Germline V gene lookup returns CDR1 PRHDT and CDR2 FYEKMQ (reference sequence). CDR3 sequence reads: CASSLTGGDPLSNQPQHF. The CDR3 bases are TGTGCCAGCAGCCTGACAGGGGGCGACCCCCTTAGCAATCAGCCCCAGCATTTT.

This chain connects TRBV7-9 to TRBJ1-5, with a tentative D call TRBD1 (5 bases). This CDR3 has 14 amino acids. CDR1 and CDR2 from the germline V gene are SEHNR and FQNEAQ (reference sequence). V was trimmed by 5 bases and J by 4 bases, leaving 12 bases between them. The CDR3 loop is CASSKTAGNQPQHF. The CDR3, as DNA: TGTGCCAGCAGCAAAACTGCAGGGAATCAGCCCCAGCATTTT.

Comment on this clonotype: It may be a read error: a sequence one base away is much more abundant. The chain joins TRBV10-2 to TRBJ2-7; D possibly matches TRBD1 or TRBD2 (5 bases each). The V gene's germline CDR1 is WSHSY and CDR2 SAAADI. The V end was cut by 0 bases, the J end by 6 bases, with 12 bases between. The CDR3 length is 14 residues. CDR3 sequence reads: CASSESPGSCEQYF. The CDR3 DNA reads TGCGCCAGCAGTGAGTCTCCAGGGAGCTGCGAGCAGTACTTC.

This sequence joins TRBV2 and TRBJ1-1; the D gene is possibly TRBD1 (5 bases). CDR1 and CDR2 from the germline V gene are SNHLY and FYNNEI. This CDR3 has 13 residues. Trimming shortened V by 7 bases and J by 0 bases, and 9 bases separated the two germline ends. The CDR3 sequence is CASMPDMNTEAFF. CDR3 nucleotide sequence: TGTGCCAGCATGCCGGACATGAACACTGAAGCTTTCTTT.

This clonotype was seen repeatedly, ten times or more. V usage is TRBV2 and J usage is TRBJ2-5; tentatively, D is TRBD1 (5 bases). Germline V gene lookup returns CDR1 SNHLY and CDR2 FYNNEI. The CDR3 is made up of 14 amino acids. Trimming shortened V by 5 bases and J by 2 bases, and 12 bases separated the two germline ends. The CDR3 is CASSTGGQQETQYF. CDR3 DNA sequence: TGTGCCAGCAGTACCGGCGGACAACAAGAGACCCAGTACTTC.

This clonotype occurred many times. The CDR3 DNA reads as TGTGCCAGCAGCCGGGACATTAGCAATCAGCCCCAGCATTTT. Residues: CASSRDISNQPQHF. This rearrangement joins TRBV2 to TRBJ1-5; possibly TRBD1 for D (6 bases). Germline CDR1 SNHLY, CDR2 FYNNEI. The CDR3 totals 14 residues. Trimming shortened V by 6 bases and J by 0 bases, and 9 bases separated the two germline ends.

In its sample, this clonotype was seen many times. This chain links TRBV19 with TRBJ1-2; no clear D gene. V lost 3 bases and J 5 bases, leaving 13 bases between the germline ends. CDR1 is LNHDA and CDR2 is SQIVND in the germline V gene (reference sequence). This CDR3 region has 14 residues. The CDR3 region is CASSITSGNYGYTF. The CDR3 DNA follows: TGTGCCAGTAGTATCACTAGCGGGAATTATGGCTACACCTTC.